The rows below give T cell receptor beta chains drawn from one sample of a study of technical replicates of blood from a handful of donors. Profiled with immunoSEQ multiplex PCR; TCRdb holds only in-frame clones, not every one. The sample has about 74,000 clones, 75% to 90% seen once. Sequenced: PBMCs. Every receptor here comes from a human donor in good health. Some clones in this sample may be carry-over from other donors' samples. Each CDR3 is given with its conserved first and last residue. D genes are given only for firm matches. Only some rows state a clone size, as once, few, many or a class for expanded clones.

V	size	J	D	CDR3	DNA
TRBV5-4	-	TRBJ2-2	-	CASSLAGLNPGELFF	TGTGCCAGCAGCTTGGCAGGGTTAAACCCCGGGGAGCTGTTTTTT
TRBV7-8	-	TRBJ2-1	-	CASSHLWFDTTEQFF	TGTGCCAGCAGCCATTTGTGGTTCGACACAACTGAGCAGTTCTTC
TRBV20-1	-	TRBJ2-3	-	CSLLITDTQYF	TGCAGTTTACTAATCACAGATACGCAGTATTTT
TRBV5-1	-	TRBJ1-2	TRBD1	CASSLAPGQNYGYTF	TGCGCCAGCAGCTTGGCCCCGGGACAGAACTATGGCTACACCTTC
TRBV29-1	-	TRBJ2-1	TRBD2	CSVAKTSGSVSYNEQFF	TGCAGCGTTGCGAAGACTAGCGGGAGTGTTTCCTACAATGAGCAGTTCTTC
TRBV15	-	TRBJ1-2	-	CATSRDRGPSGYGYTF	TGTGCCACCAGCAGAGATCGGGGTCCGTCAGGTTATGGCTACACCTTC
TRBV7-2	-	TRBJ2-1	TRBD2	CASSFGGGFGLFF	TGTGCCAGCAGCTTCGGGGGGGGCTTTGGTCTGTTCTTC
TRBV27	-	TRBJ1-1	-	CASSPGWEDTEAFF	TGTGCCAGCAGCCCCGGGTGGGAGGACACTGAAGCTTTCTTT
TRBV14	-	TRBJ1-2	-	CASSQDRRTVGYGYTF	TGTGCCAGCAGCCAAGATCGCCGGACAGTTGGCTATGGCTACACCTTC
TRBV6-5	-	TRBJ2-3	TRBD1	CASSSGTGTDTQYF	TGTGCCAGCAGTTCCGGGACAGGGACAGATACGCAGTATTTT
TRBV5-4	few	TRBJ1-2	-	CASSLTANYGYTF	TGTGCCAGCAGCCTGACAGCTAACTATGGCTACACCTTC
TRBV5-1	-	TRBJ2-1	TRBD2	CASSPENGLAGAYNEQFF	TGCGCCAGCAGCCCAGAAAACGGACTAGCGGGGGCCTACAATGAGCAGTTCTTC
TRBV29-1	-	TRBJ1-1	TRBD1	CSARDSMNTEAFF	TGCAGCGCCAGGGACAGCATGAACACTGAAGCTTTCTTT
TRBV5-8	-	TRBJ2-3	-	CASSLGAPIEPDTQYF	TGTGCCAGCAGCTTGGGGGCCCCAATCGAGCCAGATACGCAGTATTTT
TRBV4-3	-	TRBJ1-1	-	CASSQDQANTEAFF	TGCGCCAGCAGCCAAGATCAGGCGAACACTGAAGCTTTCTTT
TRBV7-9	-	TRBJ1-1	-	CASSAQVATEAFF	TGTGCCAGCAGCGCCCAAGTGGCCACGGAAGCTTTCTTT
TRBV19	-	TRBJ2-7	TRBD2	CASSIGGAGVPYEQYF	TGTGCCAGTAGTATAGGAGGAGCGGGAGTGCCCTACGAGCAGTACTTC
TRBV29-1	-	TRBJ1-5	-	CSVVWVGGPGNQPQHF	TGCAGCGTTGTGTGGGTAGGAGGGCCGGGCAATCAGCCCCAGCATTTT
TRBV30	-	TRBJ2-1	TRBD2	CAWCWGRAGNEQFF	TGTGCCTGGTGCTGGGGGAGGGCCGGGAATGAGCAGTTCTTC
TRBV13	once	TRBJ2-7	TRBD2	CASSILGTSGDYF	TGTGCCAGCAGTATCCTTGGGACTAGCGGAGATTACTTC
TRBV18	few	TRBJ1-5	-	CASSPAGQAGGQPQHF	TGTGCCAGCTCACCCGCAGGGCAGGCTGGTGGTCAGCCCCAGCATTTT
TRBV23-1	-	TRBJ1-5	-	CASSRGKKAEGREYSNQPQHF	TGCGCCAGCAGCCGGGGGAAGAAGGCGGAGGGGCGGGAATATAGCAATCAGCCCCAGCATTTT
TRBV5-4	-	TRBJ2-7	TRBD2	CASSPWTSNEQYF	TGTGCCAGCAGCCCATGGACTAGTAACGAGCAGTACTTC
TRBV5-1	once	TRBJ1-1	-	CASSLGSSRTEAFF	TGCGCCAGCAGCCTGGGGAGTAGTAGGACTGAAGCTTTCTTT
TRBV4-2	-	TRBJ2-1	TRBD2	CASSQGVGLAGKGEQFF	TGTGCCAGCAGCCAAGGTGTTGGACTAGCGGGGAAGGGGGAGCAGTTCTTC
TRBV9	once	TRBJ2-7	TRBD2	CARSEAGTSGSYEQYF	TGTGCCCGCAGCGAGGCGGGGACTAGCGGGAGCTACGAGCAGTACTTC
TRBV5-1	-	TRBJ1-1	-	CASSPSRGNTEAFF	TGCGCCAGCAGCCCATCCAGGGGGAACACTGAAGCTTTCTTT
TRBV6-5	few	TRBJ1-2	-	CASGSTTVAQYGYTF	TGTGCCAGCGGCTCCACGACAGTGGCTCAATATGGCTACACCTTC
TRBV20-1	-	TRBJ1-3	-	CSAPVGNTIYF	TGCAGTGCCCCCGTGGGAAACACCATATATTTT
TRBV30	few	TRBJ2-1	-	CAWRGLTYNEQFF	TGTGCCTGGAGGGGCTTGACCTACAATGAGCAGTTCTTC
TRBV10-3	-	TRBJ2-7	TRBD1	CAITRTGEGEQYF	TGTGCCATCACCAGGACAGGGGAGGGGGAGCAGTACTTC
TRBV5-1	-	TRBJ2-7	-	CASSLVSGYTYEQYF	TGCGCCAGCAGCTTGGTATCGGGTTATACCTACGAGCAGTACTTC
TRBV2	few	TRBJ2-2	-	CASSGQFTGELFF	TGTGCCAGCAGTGGACAGTTCACCGGGGAGCTGTTTTTT
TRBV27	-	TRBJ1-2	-	CASSLSGTYNYGYTF	TGTGCCAGCAGTTTATCTGGTACCTATAACTATGGCTACACCTTC
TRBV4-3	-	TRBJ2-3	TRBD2	CASSQDGTSGATDTQYF	TGCGCCAGCAGCCAAGATGGGACTAGCGGAGCCACAGATACGCAGTATTTT
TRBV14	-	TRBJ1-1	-	CASSRAAIAEAFF	TGTGCCAGCAGCCGAGCCGCCATAGCTGAAGCTTTCTTT
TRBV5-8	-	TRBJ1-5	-	CASSLRSRNQPQHF	TGTGCCAGCAGCCTGAGGTCCAGAAATCAGCCCCAGCATTTT
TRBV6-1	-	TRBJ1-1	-	CASSASGVRTEAFF	TGTGCCAGCAGTGCGTCAGGGGTGAGGACTGAAGCTTTCTTT